This T cell receptor (beta chain) comes out of a study of cytomegalovirus exposure and HLA in healthy donors. Study-level background: Early release data held 75 million to 90 million unique TCRs from HLA-typed donors.

The germline V gene has CDR1 SQVTM and CDR2 ANQGSEA. V was trimmed by 3 bases and J by 5 bases, leaving 8 bases between them. This CDR3 spans 12 amino acids. Concerning this clone itself: Its cognate antigen is unknown.

The donors comprised healthy bone marrow donors. Study results and caveats: The number of N-insertions in an Asian-associated ancestry cluster was reportedly below the 666-donor mean in a later analysis. The investigators catalogued 160 or so TCR beta chains as cytomegalovirus-associated.

The PCR was carried out with 60 Vbeta primers and 13 Jbeta primers. Generated by immunoSEQ multiplex PCR, the TCRdb table keeps only in-frame clones and is missing some. The sample consists of about 90,000 clones, around four fifths of them appearing once. The clonotype originates from a boy aged 5-17 years in good health and CMV-seronegative. The V and J genes are TRBV29-1 and TRBJ2-1; D gene uncertain. The specimen sequenced was PBMCs. CDR3 amino acids: CSVDTTNNEQFF. CDR3 bases: TGCAGCGTTGACACTACTAACAATGAGCAGTTCTTC.